These T cell receptor beta chains were read from a single sample in a study of regulatory T cells in long-lasting Graves disease. TCRdb analysed the multiplex PCR reads with MiXCR anew, one entry per CDR3 protein. The sample lists around 400,000 distinct CDR3 sequences; approximately 16% were seen once. This same sample was also part of a study on T cells in Graves' hyperthyroidism and ophthalmopathy.

The sequenced sample was peripheral blood mononuclear cells (PBMCs), obtained at new diagnosis, from a patient treated with antithyroid drugs. These TCRs come from a woman between 40 and 55 years old with Graves disease. The CDR3 runs from the conserved cysteine through the conserved F or W. Each record gives: J gene, CDR3 length, clone size, D gene, V gene, CDR3 protein, CDR3 DNA. The D gene is left open where the match is weak. For some rows the clone size is stated as once, few or many, or as a class when expanded; others skip it.

j_call: TRBJ1-5
cdr3_length: 16
clone_size: many
d_call: TRBD1
v_call: TRBV6-1
cdr3_aa: CASSPRDRGGGQPQHF
cdr3_nt: TGTGCCAGCAGTCCGAGGGACAGGGGAGGAGGCCAGCCCCAGCATTTT

j_call: TRBJ2-3
cdr3_length: 16
clone_size: .
d_call: .
v_call: TRBV20-1
cdr3_aa: CSAKGSRTGSSDTQYF
cdr3_nt: TGCAGTGCTAAAGGATCTCGGACGGGATCGTCAGATACGCAGTATTTT

j_call: TRBJ1-1
cdr3_length: 15
clone_size: many
d_call: .
v_call: TRBV6-2/TRBV6-3
cdr3_aa: CASSTWTDLNTEAFF
cdr3_nt: TGTGCCAGCAGCACCTGGACAGACCTGAACACTGAAGCTTTCTTT

j_call: TRBJ1-4
cdr3_length: 15
clone_size: .
d_call: TRBD1
v_call: TRBV20-1
cdr3_aa: CSATGTGGPNEKLFF
cdr3_nt: TGCAGTGCAACCGGGACAGGGGGCCCTAATGAAAAACTGTTTTTT

j_call: TRBJ2-5
cdr3_length: 16
clone_size: few
d_call: TRBD2
v_call: TRBV3-1
cdr3_aa: CASSPPVASGIGTQYF
cdr3_nt: TGTGCCAGCAGCCCTCCCGTGGCTAGCGGGATAGGGACCCAGTACTTC

j_call: TRBJ1-1
cdr3_length: 13
clone_size: .
d_call: .
v_call: TRBV20-1
cdr3_aa: CSAISGIGSEAFF
cdr3_nt: TGCAGTGCTATTTCGGGGATCGGGTCTGAAGCTTTCTTT

j_call: TRBJ2-1
cdr3_length: 15
clone_size: few
d_call: .
v_call: TRBV6-1
cdr3_aa: CASSQSRAQASSKFF
cdr3_nt: TGTGCCAGCAGTCAATCCCGGGCACAGGCGTCGTCGAAGTTCTTC

j_call: TRBJ2-3
cdr3_length: 16
clone_size: few
d_call: TRBD2
v_call: TRBV20-1
cdr3_aa: CSARPTSGGNTDTQYF
cdr3_nt: TGCAGTGCTAGGCCCACGTCGGGAGGGAACACAGATACGCAGTATTTT

j_call: TRBJ1-2
cdr3_length: 14
clone_size: few
d_call: TRBD1
v_call: TRBV6-1
cdr3_aa: CASTGTGDNYGYTF
cdr3_nt: TGTGCCAGCACCGGGACAGGGGACAACTATGGCTACACCTTC

j_call: TRBJ1-4
cdr3_length: 13
clone_size: many
d_call: TRBD1
v_call: TRBV20-1
cdr3_aa: CSVIDRDNEKLFF
cdr3_nt: TGCAGTGTTATCGACAGGGACAATGAAAAACTGTTTTTT

j_call: TRBJ2-1
cdr3_length: 12
clone_size: few
d_call: .
v_call: TRBV6-1
cdr3_aa: CASRDYNNEQFF
cdr3_nt: TGTGCCAGCAGGGATTATAACAATGAGCAGTTCTTC

j_call: TRBJ1-2
cdr3_length: 14
clone_size: .
d_call: .
v_call: TRBV6-2/TRBV6-3
cdr3_aa: CASTPLANPAGYTF
cdr3_nt: TGTGCCAGCACCCCCCTCGCTAATCCAGCGGGCTACACCTTC

j_call: TRBJ2-4
cdr3_length: 16
clone_size: many
d_call: TRBD2
v_call: TRBV3-1
cdr3_aa: CASSQRGRTSGSAIFF
cdr3_nt: TGTGCCAGCAGCCAAAGGGGTCGGACTAGCGGGAGCGCCATTTTCTTC

j_call: TRBJ1-5
cdr3_length: 15
clone_size: few
d_call: .
v_call: TRBV9
cdr3_aa: CASSAYGTRNQPQHF
cdr3_nt: TGTGCCAGCAGCGCCTATGGGACGCGCAATCAGCCCCAGCATTTT

j_call: TRBJ2-1
cdr3_length: 19
clone_size: many
d_call: .
v_call: TRBV29-1
cdr3_aa: CSADTLHSSSVSVYNEQFF
cdr3_nt: TGCAGCGCCGACACCTTACATTCTAGCTCCGTATCTGTCTACAATGAGCAGTTCTTC

j_call: TRBJ1-4
cdr3_length: 15
clone_size: .
d_call: TRBD1
v_call: TRBV20-1
cdr3_aa: CSARRGAAGGEKLFF
cdr3_nt: TGCAGTGCTAGGAGAGGGGCGGCAGGGGGTGAAAAACTGTTTTTT

j_call: TRBJ2-1
cdr3_length: 19
clone_size: many
d_call: TRBD2
v_call: TRBV11-2
cdr3_aa: CASSLEYGTSGSSYNEQFF
cdr3_nt: TGTGCCAGCAGCTTAGAGTACGGGACTAGCGGGAGCAGCTACAATGAGCAGTTCTTC

j_call: TRBJ2-3
cdr3_length: 14
clone_size: many
d_call: .
v_call: TRBV28
cdr3_aa: CASSLVPKPDTQYF
cdr3_nt: TGTGCCAGCAGTTTAGTTCCCAAGCCGGATACGCAGTATTTT

j_call: TRBJ2-7
cdr3_length: 16
clone_size: many
d_call: .
v_call: TRBV6-1
cdr3_aa: CASSEGTGEVTYEQYF
cdr3_nt: TGTGCCAGCAGTGAAGGAACAGGGGAGGTTACCTACGAGCAGTACTTC

j_call: TRBJ1-1
cdr3_length: 12
clone_size: .
d_call: .
v_call: TRBV28
cdr3_aa: CASSLVRTEAFF
cdr3_nt: TGTGCCAGCAGTTTAGTCCGGACTGAAGCTTTCTTT

j_call: TRBJ2-1
cdr3_length: 13
clone_size: many
d_call: TRBD2
v_call: TRBV20-1
cdr3_aa: CSASGGSRNEQFF
cdr3_nt: TGCAGTGCTTCTGGCGGGAGTAGGAATGAGCAGTTCTTC

j_call: TRBJ1-2
cdr3_length: 14
clone_size: many
d_call: .
v_call: TRBV10-3
cdr3_aa: CAISTGVTNYGYTF
cdr3_nt: TGTGCCATCAGTACGGGCGTTACTAACTATGGCTACACCTTC

j_call: TRBJ1-2
cdr3_length: 12
clone_size: few
d_call: .
v_call: TRBV7-9
cdr3_aa: CASSGGGLGYTF
cdr3_nt: TGTGCCAGCAGCGGCGGGGGCTTAGGCTACACCTTC

j_call: TRBJ2-3
cdr3_length: 14
clone_size: many
d_call: .
v_call: TRBV15
cdr3_aa: CATSREWGTDTQYF
cdr3_nt: TGTGCCACCAGCAGAGAATGGGGGACAGATACGCAGTATTTT

j_call: TRBJ1-6
cdr3_length: 16
clone_size: many
d_call: .
v_call: TRBV12-3/TRBV12-4
cdr3_aa: CASSPTGTGYNSPLHF
cdr3_nt: TGTGCCAGCAGTCCGACCGGGACCGGCTATAATTCACCCCTCCACTTT

j_call: TRBJ2-4
cdr3_length: 14
clone_size: many
d_call: .
v_call: TRBV12-3/TRBV12-4
cdr3_aa: CASSLGLAWNIQYF
cdr3_nt: TGTGCCAGCAGTCTGGGGCTAGCATGGAACATTCAGTACTTC

j_call: TRBJ2-3
cdr3_length: 17
clone_size: many
d_call: .
v_call: TRBV7-9
cdr3_aa: CASSAPLHGPSTDTQYF
cdr3_nt: TGTGCCAGCAGCGCTCCTCTCCACGGGCCTAGCACAGATACGCAGTATTTT

j_call: TRBJ1-5
cdr3_length: 15
clone_size: many
d_call: .
v_call: TRBV28
cdr3_aa: CASSFGQGYNQPQHF
cdr3_nt: TGTGCCAGCAGTTTTGGGCAGGGATACAATCAGCCCCAGCATTTT

j_call: TRBJ2-3
cdr3_length: 18
clone_size: many
d_call: TRBD2
v_call: TRBV12-3/TRBV12-4
cdr3_aa: CASSQGLAGGPPPYTQYF
cdr3_nt: TGTGCCAGCAGTCAAGGACTAGCGGGAGGGCCCCCACCTTATACGCAGTATTTT

j_call: TRBJ2-1
cdr3_length: 15
clone_size: few
d_call: TRBD1
v_call: TRBV10-3
cdr3_aa: CAISNRDSSYNEQFF
cdr3_nt: TGTGCCATCAGCAACCGGGACAGCTCCTACAATGAGCAGTTCTTC

j_call: TRBJ2-3
cdr3_length: 16
clone_size: many
d_call: .
v_call: TRBV27
cdr3_aa: CASSFLGQHPTDTQYF
cdr3_nt: TGTGCCAGCAGTTTTCTCGGACAGCATCCCACAGATACGCAGTATTTT

j_call: TRBJ2-5
cdr3_length: 16
clone_size: many
d_call: .
v_call: TRBV11-2
cdr3_aa: CASSLMGGRGGETQYF
cdr3_nt: TGTGCCAGCAGCTTAATGGGGGGCAGGGGAGGAGAGACCCAGTACTTC

j_call: TRBJ2-3
cdr3_length: 19
clone_size: many
d_call: TRBD1
v_call: TRBV7-8
cdr3_aa: CASSFYPNAGTGRTDTQYF
cdr3_nt: TGTGCCAGCAGCTTCTACCCAAACGCCGGGACAGGGAGGACAGATACGCAGTATTTT

j_call: TRBJ2-1
cdr3_length: 16
clone_size: .
d_call: TRBD2
v_call: TRBV29-1
cdr3_aa: CSVRVPIPREGYEQFF
cdr3_nt: TGCAGCGTTAGAGTCCCAATCCCACGGGAGGGTTATGAGCAGTTCTTC

j_call: TRBJ2-5
cdr3_length: 14
clone_size: many
d_call: TRBD2
v_call: TRBV11-2
cdr3_aa: CASSIAGGAETQYF
cdr3_nt: TGTGCCAGCAGCATAGCGGGAGGGGCAGAGACCCAGTACTTC

j_call: TRBJ1-5
cdr3_length: 15
clone_size: many
d_call: TRBD1
v_call: TRBV12-3/TRBV12-4
cdr3_aa: CASRWTGGGNQPQHF
cdr3_nt: TGTGCCAGCAGATGGACAGGGGGGGGCAATCAGCCCCAGCATTTT

j_call: TRBJ2-1
cdr3_length: 14
clone_size: many
d_call: TRBD1
v_call: TRBV28
cdr3_aa: CASSTGGSYNEQFF
cdr3_nt: TGTGCCAGCAGCACAGGGGGGTCCTACAATGAGCAGTTCTTC

j_call: TRBJ2-3
cdr3_length: 16
clone_size: many
d_call: TRBD2
v_call: TRBV15
cdr3_aa: CATSRFAGAPTDTQYF
cdr3_nt: TGTGCCACCAGCAGATTTGCGGGAGCGCCCACAGATACGCAGTATTTT

j_call: TRBJ1-2
cdr3_length: 13
clone_size: many
d_call: TRBD1
v_call: TRBV10-3
cdr3_aa: CAISRDRDYGYTF
cdr3_nt: TGTGCCATCAGCCGGGACAGAGACTATGGCTACACCTTC

j_call: TRBJ2-2
cdr3_length: 17
clone_size: few
d_call: TRBD2
v_call: TRBV7-6
cdr3_aa: CASSLGTSGQNTGELFF
cdr3_nt: TGTGCCAGCAGCTTAGGAACTAGCGGTCAGAACACCGGGGAGCTGTTTTTT

j_call: TRBJ2-3
cdr3_length: 16
clone_size: few
d_call: TRBD2
v_call: TRBV29-1
cdr3_aa: CSVEAPLAGGADTQYF
cdr3_nt: TGCAGCGTTGAAGCTCCACTAGCGGGAGGCGCAGATACGCAGTATTTT

j_call: TRBJ2-3
cdr3_length: 16
clone_size: .
d_call: TRBD1
v_call: TRBV18
cdr3_aa: CASSPGTGGGTDTQYF
cdr3_nt: TGTGCCAGCTCACCAGGGACAGGGGGAGGAACAGATACGCAGTATTTT

j_call: TRBJ2-1
cdr3_length: 13
clone_size: few
d_call: .
v_call: TRBV27
cdr3_aa: CASSWAGLHEQFF
cdr3_nt: TGTGCCAGCAGCTGGGCAGGACTCCATGAGCAGTTCTTC

j_call: TRBJ1-3
cdr3_length: 14
clone_size: .
d_call: .
v_call: TRBV7-8
cdr3_aa: CASSLGTSGNTIYF
cdr3_nt: TGTGCCAGCAGCTTAGGCACCTCTGGAAACACCATATATTTT

j_call: TRBJ2-1
cdr3_length: 18
clone_size: .
d_call: TRBD2
v_call: TRBV19
cdr3_aa: CASSPQASGTSSYNEQFF
cdr3_nt: TGTGCCAGTAGTCCTCAGGCTAGCGGGACGAGCTCCTACAATGAGCAGTTCTTC

j_call: TRBJ2-1
cdr3_length: 15
clone_size: many
d_call: .
v_call: TRBV29-1
cdr3_aa: CSPRARRGTYNEQFF
cdr3_nt: TGCAGCCCCCGCGCGAGGAGGGGGACTTACAATGAGCAGTTCTTC

j_call: TRBJ2-7
cdr3_length: 21
clone_size: .
d_call: TRBD2
v_call: TRBV3-1
cdr3_aa: CASSQPRVPLAGGPSIYEQYF
cdr3_nt: TGTGCCAGCAGCCAACCTCGCGTGCCATTAGCGGGAGGGCCCAGTATTTACGAGCAGTACTTC

j_call: TRBJ1-1
cdr3_length: 15
clone_size: few
d_call: .
v_call: TRBV10-3
cdr3_aa: CAISANRDFVTEAFF
cdr3_nt: TGTGCCATCAGTGCAAACAGGGATTTCGTTACTGAAGCTTTCTTT

j_call: TRBJ2-3
cdr3_length: 13
clone_size: many
d_call: .
v_call: TRBV12-3/TRBV12-4
cdr3_aa: CASSSLTGGVRNF
cdr3_nt: TGTGCCAGCAGTTCCCTCACTGGCGGAGTGCGAAATTTT

j_call: TRBJ2-3
cdr3_length: 11
clone_size: many
d_call: .
v_call: TRBV12-3/TRBV12-4
cdr3_aa: CAKDHTDTQYF
cdr3_nt: TGTGCCAAGGACCACACAGATACGCAGTATTTT

j_call: TRBJ1-1
cdr3_length: 13
clone_size: many
d_call: .
v_call: TRBV7-8
cdr3_aa: CASSPPMRTEAFF
cdr3_nt: TGTGCCAGCAGCCCTCCAATGAGGACTGAAGCTTTCTTT

j_call: TRBJ2-7
cdr3_length: 15
clone_size: many
d_call: TRBD2
v_call: TRBV2
cdr3_aa: CASSEARLAANEQYF
cdr3_nt: TGTGCCAGCAGTGAAGCGCGGCTAGCGGCCAACGAGCAGTACTTC

j_call: TRBJ1-4
cdr3_length: 12
clone_size: .
d_call: .
v_call: TRBV20-1
cdr3_aa: CSAIRGNEKLFF
cdr3_nt: TGCAGTGCTATACGGGGCAATGAAAAACTGTTTTTT

j_call: TRBJ1-2
cdr3_length: 13
clone_size: .
d_call: .
v_call: TRBV2
cdr3_aa: CATQTEIFYGYTF
cdr3_nt: TGTGCCACCCAGACAGAAATTTTCTATGGCTACACCTTC

j_call: TRBJ2-6
cdr3_length: 15
clone_size: .
d_call: .
v_call: TRBV12-3/TRBV12-4
cdr3_aa: CASSWTVAGANVLTF
cdr3_nt: TGTGCCAGCAGTTGGACAGTCGCTGGGGCCAACGTCCTGACTTTC

j_call: TRBJ2-2
cdr3_length: 16
clone_size: .
d_call: .
v_call: TRBV25-1
cdr3_aa: CASSEGFSGYTGELFF
cdr3_nt: TGTGCCAGCAGTGAGGGGTTTAGCGGCTACACCGGGGAGCTGTTTTTT

j_call: TRBJ2-5
cdr3_length: 14
clone_size: many
d_call: .
v_call: TRBV10-3
cdr3_aa: CAISERQDQETQYF
cdr3_nt: TGTGCCATCAGTGAGCGGCAGGACCAAGAGACCCAGTACTTC

j_call: TRBJ2-2
cdr3_length: 14
clone_size: few
d_call: .
v_call: TRBV7-3
cdr3_aa: CASSLSAGSGELFF
cdr3_nt: TGTGCCAGCAGCTTAAGTGCGGGGTCCGGGGAGCTGTTTTTT

j_call: TRBJ2-7
cdr3_length: 14
clone_size: many
d_call: TRBD1
v_call: TRBV11-1
cdr3_aa: CASSLEGAVSEQYF
cdr3_nt: TGTGCCAGCAGCTTAGAGGGGGCTGTCTCCGAGCAGTACTTC